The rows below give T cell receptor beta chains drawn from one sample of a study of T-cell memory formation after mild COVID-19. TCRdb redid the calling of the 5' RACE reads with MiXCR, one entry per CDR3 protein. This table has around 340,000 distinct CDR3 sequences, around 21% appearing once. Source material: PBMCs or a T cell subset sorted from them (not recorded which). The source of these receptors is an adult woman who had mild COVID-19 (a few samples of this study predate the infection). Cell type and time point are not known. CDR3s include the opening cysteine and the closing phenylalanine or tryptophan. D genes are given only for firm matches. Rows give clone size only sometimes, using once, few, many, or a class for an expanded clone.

cdr3_aa: CASSEAGGSYEQYF; cdr3_nt: TGTGCCAGCAGTGAAGCGGGGGGCTCCTACGAGCAGTACTTC; d_call: TRBD2; j_call: TRBJ2-7; v_call: TRBV25-1; clone_size: .
cdr3_aa: CASSSQGPSYEQYF; cdr3_nt: TGCGCCAGCAGCTCTCAGGGTCCGTCCTACGAGCAGTACTTC; d_call: .; j_call: TRBJ2-7; v_call: TRBV5-1; clone_size: few
cdr3_aa: CASSPSGSNTGELFF; cdr3_nt: TGTGCCAGCTCACCGAGCGGGAGTAACACCGGGGAGCTGTTTTTT; d_call: TRBD2; j_call: TRBJ2-2; v_call: TRBV18; clone_size: .
cdr3_aa: CASSLVAVNSYNEQFF; cdr3_nt: TGTGCCAGCAGCTTAGTAGCGGTTAACTCCTACAATGAGCAGTTCTTC; d_call: .; j_call: TRBJ2-1; v_call: TRBV7-9; clone_size: .
cdr3_aa: CASTPPRTGGIKTQYF; cdr3_nt: TGTGCCAGCACTCCTCCGCGGACAGGGGGGATAAAGACCCAGTACTTC; d_call: TRBD1; j_call: TRBJ2-5; v_call: TRBV7-9; clone_size: .
cdr3_aa: CANSNTGELFF; cdr3_nt: TGTGCCAATTCGAACACCGGGGAGCTGTTTTTT; d_call: .; j_call: TRBJ2-2; v_call: TRBV3-1; clone_size: .
cdr3_aa: CAWKGDRFGISDSPLHF; cdr3_nt: TGTGCCTGGAAGGGGGACAGGTTTGGCATCTCAGATTCACCCCTCCACTTT; d_call: TRBD1; j_call: TRBJ1-6; v_call: TRBV30; clone_size: few
cdr3_aa: CASSLVTGRSTDTQYF; cdr3_nt: TGCGCCAGCAGCTTGGTAACAGGGAGGAGCACAGATACGCAGTATTTT; d_call: .; j_call: TRBJ2-3; v_call: TRBV5-1; clone_size: .
cdr3_aa: CASKDTGGSEKLFF; cdr3_nt: TGTGCAAGCAAGGATACAGGGGGAAGTGAAAAACTGTTTTTT; d_call: TRBD1; j_call: TRBJ1-4; v_call: TRBV6-9; clone_size: .
cdr3_aa: CASMRGGGEQYF; cdr3_nt: TGTGCCAGCATGCGTGGGGGGGGCGAGCAGTACTTC; d_call: TRBD2; j_call: TRBJ2-7; v_call: TRBV27; clone_size: .
cdr3_aa: CSASYGTGGGYTF; cdr3_nt: TGCAGTGCTAGTTATGGGACAGGGGGCGGCTACACCTTC; d_call: TRBD1; j_call: TRBJ1-2; v_call: TRBV20-1; clone_size: .
cdr3_aa: CSAKKGGPYPETQYF; cdr3_nt: TGCAGCGCTAAGAAAGGAGGGCCTTATCCAGAGACCCAGTACTTC; d_call: .; j_call: TRBJ2-5; v_call: TRBV20-1; clone_size: once
cdr3_aa: CASSLEPGPLGYTF; cdr3_nt: TGCGCCAGCAGCTTAGAACCGGGTCCGCTTGGCTACACCTTC; d_call: .; j_call: TRBJ1-2; v_call: TRBV4-1; clone_size: .
cdr3_aa: CSVREAYYTGELFF; cdr3_nt: TGCAGCGTTCGCGAAGCGTACTACACCGGGGAGCTGTTTTTT; d_call: .; j_call: TRBJ2-2; v_call: TRBV29-1; clone_size: few
cdr3_aa: CASRSEGSYNEQFF; cdr3_nt: TGTGCCAGCAGGTCGGAGGGCTCCTACAATGAGCAGTTCTTC; d_call: .; j_call: TRBJ2-1; v_call: TRBV12-3/TRBV12-4; clone_size: few
cdr3_aa: CASSKTQYEQYF; cdr3_nt: TGTGCCAGCAGTAAGACCCAGTACGAGCAGTACTTC; d_call: .; j_call: TRBJ2-7; v_call: TRBV12-3/TRBV12-4; clone_size: .
cdr3_aa: CAISEKGQGHGYTF; cdr3_nt: TGTGCCATCAGTGAAAAAGGACAGGGGCATGGCTACACCTTC; d_call: TRBD1; j_call: TRBJ1-2; v_call: TRBV10-3; clone_size: few
cdr3_aa: CASRSPGQGNTGELFF; cdr3_nt: TGCGCCAGCAGGTCGCCGGGACAGGGGAACACCGGGGAGCTGTTTTTT; d_call: TRBD1; j_call: TRBJ2-2; v_call: TRBV4-1; clone_size: .
cdr3_aa: CASSQTDYEQYF; cdr3_nt: TGTGCCAGCAGCCAGACAGACTACGAGCAGTACTTC; d_call: .; j_call: TRBJ2-7; v_call: TRBV6-6; clone_size: .
cdr3_aa: CASSHGQGTSYEQYF; cdr3_nt: TGCGCCAGCTCGCATGGACAGGGGACCTCCTACGAGCAGTACTTC; d_call: TRBD1; j_call: TRBJ2-7; v_call: TRBV5-1; clone_size: few
cdr3_aa: CASSLATGDEQYF; cdr3_nt: TGTGCCAGCAGCTTAGCCACAGGGGACGAGCAGTACTTC; d_call: TRBD1; j_call: TRBJ2-7; v_call: TRBV7-8; clone_size: .
cdr3_aa: CASSPLGLTSGIQETQYF; cdr3_nt: TGTGCCAGCAGTCCTCTGGGGTTGACTAGCGGGATCCAAGAGACCCAGTACTTC; d_call: TRBD2; j_call: TRBJ2-5; v_call: TRBV6-2/TRBV6-3; clone_size: .
cdr3_aa: CASSLRGVREQYF; cdr3_nt: TGTGCCAGCAGTTTAAGAGGGGTACGAGAGCAGTACTTC; d_call: .; j_call: TRBJ2-7; v_call: TRBV27; clone_size: few
cdr3_aa: CASRRSGGKLSNQPQHF; cdr3_nt: TGTGCCAGCAGGCGCAGCGGGGGGAAGCTGAGCAATCAGCCCCAGCATTTT; d_call: .; j_call: TRBJ1-5; v_call: TRBV6-5; clone_size: .
cdr3_aa: CASSRGTGVDEQYF; cdr3_nt: TGTGCCAGCTCCAGGGGGACAGGGGTGGACGAGCAGTACTTC; d_call: TRBD1; j_call: TRBJ2-7; v_call: TRBV5-8; clone_size: .
cdr3_aa: CASSQTSGGTGETQYF; cdr3_nt: TGTGCCAGCAGCCAGACTAGCGGGGGGACCGGAGAGACCCAGTACTTC; d_call: TRBD2; j_call: TRBJ2-5; v_call: TRBV7-9; clone_size: many
cdr3_aa: CASSFWPENTGELFF; cdr3_nt: TGTGCCAGCAGCTTCTGGCCCGAGAACACCGGGGAGCTGTTTTTT; d_call: .; j_call: TRBJ2-2; v_call: TRBV7-9; clone_size: .
cdr3_aa: CASRTGTSGDEQFF; cdr3_nt: TGTGCCAGCAGGACCGGGACTAGCGGCGATGAGCAGTTCTTC; d_call: TRBD2; j_call: TRBJ2-1; v_call: TRBV6-1; clone_size: few
cdr3_aa: CSVGHRSSGYTF; cdr3_nt: TGCAGCGTTGGGCACAGGTCTAGTGGCTACACCTTC; d_call: .; j_call: TRBJ1-2; v_call: TRBV29-1; clone_size: few
cdr3_aa: CATSRIPQGPKGYEQYF; cdr3_nt: TGTGCCACCAGCAGAATCCCCCAGGGCCCCAAGGGCTACGAGCAGTACTTC; d_call: .; j_call: TRBJ2-7; v_call: TRBV15; clone_size: few
cdr3_aa: CASSPRGGASLYEQYF; cdr3_nt: TGTGCCAGCTCACCCCGGGGGGGAGCATCGCTCTACGAGCAGTACTTC; d_call: TRBD2; j_call: TRBJ2-7; v_call: TRBV18; clone_size: .
cdr3_aa: CASSEVPVLGYTF; cdr3_nt: TGTGCCAGCAGTGAGGTCCCCGTTCTAGGCTACACCTTC; d_call: .; j_call: TRBJ1-2; v_call: TRBV2; clone_size: .
cdr3_aa: CASSARNYNEQFF; cdr3_nt: TGTGCCAGCAGTGCCCGGAACTACAATGAGCAGTTCTTC; d_call: .; j_call: TRBJ2-1; v_call: TRBV25-1; clone_size: few
cdr3_aa: CASSVGQGASEAFF; cdr3_nt: TGTGCCAGCAGCGTAGGGCAGGGGGCTTCTGAAGCTTTCTTT; d_call: TRBD1; j_call: TRBJ1-1; v_call: TRBV9; clone_size: .
cdr3_aa: CASSQAWGRKQYF; cdr3_nt: TGTGCCAGCAGCCAAGCCTGGGGGCGGAAGCAGTACTTC; d_call: .; j_call: TRBJ2-7; v_call: TRBV3-1; clone_size: .
cdr3_aa: CASSALAGFNEQFF; cdr3_nt: TGTGCCAGCAGTGCACTAGCGGGGTTCAATGAGCAGTTCTTC; d_call: TRBD2; j_call: TRBJ2-1; v_call: TRBV12-3/TRBV12-4; clone_size: few
cdr3_aa: CASSERQGVPTDTQYF; cdr3_nt: TGTGCCAGCAGTGAAAGGCAGGGGGTACCTACAGATACGCAGTATTTT; d_call: TRBD1; j_call: TRBJ2-3; v_call: TRBV2; clone_size: .
cdr3_aa: CASSELGGGNYGYTF; cdr3_nt: TGTGCCAGCAGTGAATTGGGGGGAGGTAACTATGGCTACACCTTC; d_call: .; j_call: TRBJ1-2; v_call: TRBV6-1; clone_size: few
cdr3_aa: CASSRTGTANTEAFF; cdr3_nt: TGTGCCAGCAGCCGCACCGGGACAGCGAACACTGAAGCTTTCTTT; d_call: TRBD1; j_call: TRBJ1-1; v_call: TRBV3-1; clone_size: few
cdr3_aa: CASSIAGGDEQYF; cdr3_nt: TGTGCCAGTAGTATAGCTGGGGGCGACGAGCAGTACTTC; d_call: .; j_call: TRBJ2-7; v_call: TRBV19; clone_size: few
cdr3_aa: CASSHAGNEQFF; cdr3_nt: TGTGCCAGCAGCCACGCAGGGAATGAGCAGTTCTTC; d_call: .; j_call: TRBJ2-1; v_call: TRBV7-9; clone_size: few
cdr3_aa: CSGSTQPGAEAFF; cdr3_nt: TGCAGCGGCAGTACACAGCCCGGGGCTGAAGCTTTCTTT; d_call: .; j_call: TRBJ1-1; v_call: TRBV29-1; clone_size: .
cdr3_aa: CASSRGTGDYGYTF; cdr3_nt: TGCGCCAGCAGCCGAGGGACAGGGGACTATGGCTACACCTTC; d_call: TRBD1; j_call: TRBJ1-2; v_call: TRBV4-1; clone_size: .
cdr3_aa: CASSPTGADGYTF; cdr3_nt: TGTGCCAGCAGCCCTACAGGGGCTGATGGCTACACCTTC; d_call: TRBD1; j_call: TRBJ1-2; v_call: TRBV7-6; clone_size: .
cdr3_aa: CASSVHRGLSTEAFF; cdr3_nt: TGCGCCAGCAGCGTCCACAGGGGGCTGAGCACTGAAGCTTTCTTT; d_call: TRBD1; j_call: TRBJ1-1; v_call: TRBV5-1; clone_size: few
cdr3_aa: CASSPPGLADLAKNIQYF; cdr3_nt: TGTGCCAGTAGTCCCCCTGGACTAGCGGATCTAGCCAAAAACATTCAGTACTTC; d_call: TRBD2; j_call: TRBJ2-4; v_call: TRBV19; clone_size: few
cdr3_aa: CASRLTGETQYF; cdr3_nt: TGTGCCAGCAGGCTCACGGGGGAGACCCAGTACTTC; d_call: .; j_call: TRBJ2-5; v_call: TRBV12-3/TRBV12-4; clone_size: few
cdr3_aa: CASSLRAQGLAYEQYF; cdr3_nt: TGTGCCAGCAGTCTAAGGGCACAGGGCTTGGCCTACGAGCAGTACTTC; d_call: .; j_call: TRBJ2-7; v_call: TRBV27; clone_size: .
cdr3_aa: CSEGTPTEAFF; cdr3_nt: TGCAGCGAAGGGACACCCACTGAAGCTTTCTTT; d_call: .; j_call: TRBJ1-1; v_call: TRBV29-1; clone_size: .
cdr3_aa: CASSSRGRDEQYF; cdr3_nt: TGTGCCAGCAGTTCTCGGGGACGCGACGAGCAGTACTTC; d_call: .; j_call: TRBJ2-7; v_call: TRBV12-3/TRBV12-4; clone_size: .
cdr3_aa: CASSLGLGAYNEQFF; cdr3_nt: TGTGCCAGCAGCTTGGGGCTGGGAGCTTACAATGAGCAGTTCTTC; d_call: .; j_call: TRBJ2-1; v_call: TRBV5-6; clone_size: .
cdr3_aa: CASSYGGLHYEQYF; cdr3_nt: TGTGCCAGCAGTTACGGGGGCCTCCACTACGAGCAGTACTTC; d_call: .; j_call: TRBJ2-7; v_call: TRBV6-2/TRBV6-3; clone_size: few
cdr3_aa: CASSSTTNPGSTIYF; cdr3_nt: TGCGCCAGCAGCTCGACGACGAATCCTGGAAGCACCATATATTTT; d_call: .; j_call: TRBJ1-3; v_call: TRBV5-1; clone_size: few
cdr3_aa: CASSLVAGVDTQYF; cdr3_nt: TGTGCCAGCAGCTTGGTAGCGGGGGTAGATACGCAGTATTTT; d_call: TRBD2; j_call: TRBJ2-3; v_call: TRBV7-9; clone_size: .